This is a list of T cell receptor beta chains from one sample in a study of shared clonotypes between healthy human individuals. This table comes from immunoSEQ multiplex PCR, and its TCRdb copy is limited to in-frame clones, with some not included. The sample comprises under 2.5 million clones, less than 95% of which are singletons, and 0.37% rests with the top ten. Sequencing was done on a sample of naive CD4+ T cells from PBMCs. The receptors were sampled from a young man in good health. Some clones in this sample may be carry-over from other donors' samples. CDR3s leave out the opening cysteine and the closing phenylalanine or tryptophan. Each record gives: CDR3 protein, D gene, CDR3 length, J gene, clone size, V gene. The D gene is left open where the match is weak. Clone size appears in some rows only: once, few, many, or a class for an expanded clone.

cdr3_aa: ASSLGGIYQETQY; d_call: -; cdr3_length: 13; j_call: TRBJ2-5; clone_size: once; v_call: TRBV7-2
cdr3_aa: ASSLRATGQNTGELF; d_call: -; cdr3_length: 15; j_call: TRBJ2-2; clone_size: once; v_call: TRBV5-1
cdr3_aa: SVGPTRGGYNEQF; d_call: -; cdr3_length: 13; j_call: TRBJ2-1; clone_size: -; v_call: TRBV29-1
cdr3_aa: ASSLGPTSTDTQY; d_call: -; cdr3_length: 13; j_call: TRBJ2-3; clone_size: -; v_call: TRBV5-4
cdr3_aa: ASSYGSEAF; d_call: -; cdr3_length: 9; j_call: TRBJ1-1; clone_size: -; v_call: TRBV6-6
cdr3_aa: SGGLAGSGDTQY; d_call: TRBD2; cdr3_length: 12; j_call: TRBJ2-3; clone_size: -; v_call: TRBV29-1
cdr3_aa: ASSGRVGDQPQH; d_call: -; cdr3_length: 12; j_call: TRBJ1-5; clone_size: -; v_call: TRBV2
cdr3_aa: ASSLWGNQPQH; d_call: -; cdr3_length: 11; j_call: TRBJ1-5; clone_size: -; v_call: TRBV5-1
cdr3_aa: ASSDSLDRDPETQY; d_call: TRBD1; cdr3_length: 14; j_call: TRBJ2-5; clone_size: -; v_call: TRBV25-1
cdr3_aa: ASSSLSAGGNTIY; d_call: -; cdr3_length: 13; j_call: TRBJ1-3; clone_size: few; v_call: TRBV5-1
cdr3_aa: ASSYKRGRTINNEQF; d_call: TRBD2; cdr3_length: 15; j_call: TRBJ2-1; clone_size: -; v_call: TRBV28
cdr3_aa: AWSPGTSGYT; d_call: -; cdr3_length: 10; j_call: TRBJ1-2; clone_size: -; v_call: TRBV30
cdr3_aa: ASSIRHYSYEQY; d_call: -; cdr3_length: 12; j_call: TRBJ2-7; clone_size: -; v_call: TRBV6-1
cdr3_aa: ASSERNGIAYEQY; d_call: -; cdr3_length: 13; j_call: TRBJ2-7; clone_size: -; v_call: TRBV10-2
cdr3_aa: ASNLYNYGYT; d_call: -; cdr3_length: 10; j_call: TRBJ1-2; clone_size: -; v_call: TRBV28
cdr3_aa: ASSLGVASTQTLTGELF; d_call: -; cdr3_length: 17; j_call: TRBJ2-2; clone_size: -; v_call: TRBV5-1
cdr3_aa: ASSGRPGRGYT; d_call: -; cdr3_length: 11; j_call: TRBJ1-2; clone_size: -; v_call: TRBV7-8
cdr3_aa: ASSLGTLREQF; d_call: -; cdr3_length: 11; j_call: TRBJ2-1; clone_size: -; v_call: TRBV7-2
cdr3_aa: ASSTWTSGSRGAANEQF; d_call: TRBD2; cdr3_length: 17; j_call: TRBJ2-1; clone_size: -; v_call: TRBV4-3
cdr3_aa: ASSSLAGNNEQF; d_call: TRBD2; cdr3_length: 12; j_call: TRBJ2-1; clone_size: -; v_call: TRBV5-1
cdr3_aa: AWSAGGLGDTIY; d_call: -; cdr3_length: 12; j_call: TRBJ1-3; clone_size: once; v_call: TRBV30
cdr3_aa: ASTRGQGENEKLF; d_call: TRBD1; cdr3_length: 13; j_call: TRBJ1-4; clone_size: -; v_call: TRBV19
cdr3_aa: ASSVGSDTQY; d_call: -; cdr3_length: 10; j_call: TRBJ2-3; clone_size: -; v_call: TRBV28
cdr3_aa: ASSLPSRGVNGYT; d_call: -; cdr3_length: 13; j_call: TRBJ1-2; clone_size: -; v_call: TRBV28
cdr3_aa: ASSLAGGGSYEQY; d_call: TRBD2; cdr3_length: 13; j_call: TRBJ2-7; clone_size: -; v_call: TRBV5-1
cdr3_aa: ASSFVHSVGGYEQY; d_call: -; cdr3_length: 14; j_call: TRBJ2-7; clone_size: -; v_call: TRBV5-6
cdr3_aa: SATRDAGYGYT; d_call: -; cdr3_length: 11; j_call: TRBJ1-2; clone_size: -; v_call: TRBV29-1
cdr3_aa: ASSTGGEGTQY; d_call: TRBD1; cdr3_length: 11; j_call: TRBJ2-3; clone_size: once; v_call: TRBV2
cdr3_aa: ASSVHPGGTVYEQY; d_call: -; cdr3_length: 14; j_call: TRBJ2-7; clone_size: -; v_call: TRBV6-1
cdr3_aa: ASSQESGFGTEAF; d_call: -; cdr3_length: 13; j_call: TRBJ1-1; clone_size: once; v_call: TRBV4-3
cdr3_aa: SVEAPKLAGGYNEQF; d_call: TRBD2; cdr3_length: 15; j_call: TRBJ2-1; clone_size: -; v_call: TRBV29-1
cdr3_aa: ASSLGAGDIETQY; d_call: -; cdr3_length: 13; j_call: TRBJ2-5; clone_size: -; v_call: TRBV5-1
cdr3_aa: ATSRDRAFNTGELF; d_call: -; cdr3_length: 14; j_call: TRBJ2-2; clone_size: -; v_call: TRBV15
cdr3_aa: ASSLLATNEKLF; d_call: -; cdr3_length: 12; j_call: TRBJ1-4; clone_size: -; v_call: TRBV18
cdr3_aa: ASSLNSGWNQPQH; d_call: -; cdr3_length: 13; j_call: TRBJ1-5; clone_size: -; v_call: TRBV5-6
cdr3_aa: ASSSTGRELF; d_call: -; cdr3_length: 10; j_call: TRBJ1-4; clone_size: few; v_call: TRBV7-9
cdr3_aa: ASSLNFYEQY; d_call: -; cdr3_length: 10; j_call: TRBJ2-7; clone_size: -; v_call: TRBV28
cdr3_aa: ASSLGDSIGNEQF; d_call: TRBD1; cdr3_length: 13; j_call: TRBJ2-1; clone_size: -; v_call: TRBV5-1
cdr3_aa: ASSTLHTSNEKLF; d_call: -; cdr3_length: 13; j_call: TRBJ1-4; clone_size: once; v_call: TRBV19
cdr3_aa: ASSLAGGLGEQY; d_call: TRBD2; cdr3_length: 12; j_call: TRBJ2-7; clone_size: -; v_call: TRBV5-4
cdr3_aa: ASSQGRLGGDGYT; d_call: -; cdr3_length: 13; j_call: TRBJ1-2; clone_size: -; v_call: TRBV4-3
cdr3_aa: ASSLEGSNTEAF; d_call: -; cdr3_length: 12; j_call: TRBJ1-1; clone_size: -; v_call: TRBV5-5
cdr3_aa: ASSSPGGASGYT; d_call: TRBD1; cdr3_length: 12; j_call: TRBJ1-2; clone_size: -; v_call: TRBV28
cdr3_aa: ASSYDRVQPQH; d_call: TRBD1; cdr3_length: 11; j_call: TRBJ1-5; clone_size: few; v_call: TRBV6-5
cdr3_aa: ASSIGGSPYEQY; d_call: -; cdr3_length: 12; j_call: TRBJ2-7; clone_size: -; v_call: TRBV19
cdr3_aa: ASSQSHRDEDEQF; d_call: -; cdr3_length: 13; j_call: TRBJ2-1; clone_size: -; v_call: TRBV4-1
cdr3_aa: ASSTGLYYYGYT; d_call: -; cdr3_length: 12; j_call: TRBJ1-2; clone_size: few; v_call: TRBV19
cdr3_aa: ASSLNPGYEQY; d_call: -; cdr3_length: 11; j_call: TRBJ2-7; clone_size: -; v_call: TRBV7-3
cdr3_aa: ASSIVGGRLESGYT; d_call: -; cdr3_length: 14; j_call: TRBJ1-2; clone_size: -; v_call: TRBV19
cdr3_aa: ASSGTSGIGGNEQF; d_call: TRBD2; cdr3_length: 14; j_call: TRBJ2-1; clone_size: -; v_call: TRBV5-1
cdr3_aa: ASSPGLLGYGNTIY; d_call: -; cdr3_length: 14; j_call: TRBJ1-3; clone_size: -; v_call: TRBV7-2
cdr3_aa: AWSPGTSRDTQY; d_call: TRBD2; cdr3_length: 12; j_call: TRBJ2-3; clone_size: -; v_call: TRBV30
cdr3_aa: ASSLEVSYEQY; d_call: -; cdr3_length: 11; j_call: TRBJ2-7; clone_size: once; v_call: TRBV5-1
cdr3_aa: ASSRAARGSGNTIY; d_call: -; cdr3_length: 14; j_call: TRBJ1-3; clone_size: -; v_call: TRBV27
cdr3_aa: ASSRNQGQPQH; d_call: -; cdr3_length: 11; j_call: TRBJ1-5; clone_size: -; v_call: TRBV14
cdr3_aa: AWSLFGDYNYGYT; d_call: -; cdr3_length: 13; j_call: TRBJ1-2; clone_size: -; v_call: TRBV30
cdr3_aa: ASSLTRGTEAF; d_call: -; cdr3_length: 11; j_call: TRBJ1-1; clone_size: -; v_call: TRBV6-5